A single sample gave rise to the 2 T cell receptor beta chains below, sequenced in a study of T cells in women clearing cervical HPV infection. Assay used: immunoSEQ multiplex PCR; TCRdb lists only in-frame clones, some missing. The sample table sets out 30,000 to 45,000 clones. The specimen sequenced was blood buffy coat. These receptors all come from a woman between 18 and 69 years old with a cervical HPV16 infection that either progressed to CIN3+ or cleared (not recorded which).

Of note for this clone: The sequenced fragment ends 3 residues before the CDR3 boundary, so the rest is inferred from the germline J gene. The chain combines TRBV7-6 with TRBJ1-5; a possible D gene is TRBD1 (6 bases). Germline V gene sequence: CDR1 SGHVS, CDR2 FNYEAQ. V was pared by 1 base and J by 5 bases, with 12 bases between. This CDR3 is 15 amino acids long. The sequenced CDR3 bases are TGTGCCAGCAGCTTAGAGGCAGGGGTCGATCAGCCC. This translates into CASSLEAGVDQP. The complete CDR3 reads CASSLEAGVDQPQHF.

Regarding this clone: The read terminates 3 residues ahead of where the CDR3 ends, so the germline J gene completes it. The V call is TRBV10-3, the J call TRBJ2-2, with D perhaps matching TRBD1 (5 bases). Per the germline V gene, CDR1 is ENHRY and CDR2 is SYGVKD. CDR3 length: 14 residues. Trimming left V 8 bases short and J 0 bases short, with 10 bases between. Partial CDR3 DNA: TGTGCCATCGGCGCAGGGTCGAACACCGGGGAG. It is translated as CAIGAGSNTGE. The CDR3 reads in full as CAIGAGSNTGELFF.